Reported below is one T cell receptor (beta chain). Its antigen is undetermined. This record comes from a study of radiotherapy plus CTLA-4 blockade in lung cancer. At the level of the study: An objective response was seen in 15% to 20% of patients, and disease control in about 30%.

General observations from the study: Subsequent to radiotherapy plus ipilimumab, tumor-derived TCR clones underwent expansion in blood. Response was reportedly best predicted by early blood T cell clone dynamics, with interferon-beta.

V lost 4 bases and J lost 4; bases outside the gene matches: 6. The germline CDR1 and CDR2 sequences are SGHRS and YFSETQ. CDR3 length: 15 amino acids. Sequencing was performed with immunoSEQ multiplex PCR; in TCRdb, only in-frame clones are kept and a portion is missing. The sample lists tens of thousands of clones; around 87% were seen once. The chain combines TRBV5-1 with TRBJ2-1; 9 bases map to TRBD1. The receptor's source is a human donor with non-small cell lung cancer that progressed on radiotherapy plus ipilimumab. The sample in question was peripheral blood, obtained from a patient treated with radiotherapy plus ipilimumab. CDR3 DNA: TGCGCCAGCAGCCTCGGGACAGGGCCGTACAATGAGCAGTTCTTC. Encoded protein: CASSLGTGPYNEQFF. Full variable domain (missing parts from reference TRBV5-1 and TRBJ2-1): KAGVTQTPRYLIKTRGQQVTLSCSPISGHRSVSWYQQTPGQGLQFLFEYFSETQRNKGNFPGRFSGRQFSNSRSEMNVSTLELGDSALYLCASSLGTGPYNEQFFGPGTRLTVL.